The 2 T cell receptor beta chains below were found in one sample sequenced in a study of vaccination and CD4 T cells after COVID-19. An Oncomine TCR Beta short-read assay was used to sequence the DNA from cultured CD4+ T cells. TCRdb re-called the PCR reads with MiXCR, one entry per CDR3 protein. The sample includes tens of thousands of distinct CDR3 sequences, approximately 30% of them seen just once. Their target antigens are unknown. Time point in this sample: late sampling 161 to 241 days after vaccination in a few convalescent patients. Treatment here: roughly ten-day PBMC culture with coronavirus spike peptide pools or control peptides (ViraFEST assay). Material: CD4+ T cells from blood, cultured in vitro, obtained about 7 months after SARS-CoV-2 vaccination. These receptors were taken from a human donor who had recovered from COVID-19.

In its sample, this clonotype is medium-sized (0.01 to 0.1%). This chain joins TRBV7-6 and TRBJ2-3; a possible D gene is TRBD1 (5 bases). V lost 4 bases and J 0 bases, leaving 11 bases between the germline ends. The CDR3 runs to 15 residues. Germline assignment: CDR1 SGHVS and CDR2 FNYEAQ. The CDR3 loop is CASSWTSSSTDTQYF. The CDR3 DNA reads TGTGCCAGCAGCTGGACAAGCTCTAGCACAGATACGCAGTATTTT.

This clonotype turned up a few times. This chain joins TRBV7-9 and TRBJ2-1; TRBD1 is a possible D gene (6 bases). With 6 bases removed from V and 9 bases from J, the gap between germline ends came to 27 bases. CDR1 and CDR2 (germline): SEHNR, FQNEAQ (reference sequence). This CDR3 comprises 17 residues. For the CDR3, the DNA is TGTGCCAGCAGTTTTCCCAGAGGGGGACCACCAGCCGGTGAGCAGTTCTTC. The encoded protein is CASSFPRGGPPAGEQFF. Using reference TRBV7-9 and TRBJ2-1 for the parts outside the CDR3, the full variable domain is DTGVSQNPRHKITKRGQNVTFRCDPISEHNRLYWYRQTLGQGPEFLTYFQNEAQLEKSRLLSDRFSAERPKGSFSTLEIQRTEQGDSAMYLCASSFPRGGPPAGEQFFGPGTRLTVL.